The rows below give T cell receptor beta chains drawn from one sample of a study of brain T cells in children with intractable seizures. Measured with immunoSEQ multiplex PCR; TCRdb has only the in-frame clones, and not every one. The sample gives hundreds of thousands of clones, nearly 95% of which show up once; around 6% is in the top ten. The sequencing used peripheral blood, collected roughly 5 months after surgery. The receptors originated from a boy younger than two with tuberous sclerosis and intractable seizures. Each CDR3 is given with its conserved first and last residue. The order of the fields is CDR3 DNA, CDR3 protein, clone size, J gene, V gene, CDR3 length, D gene. The D gene is left open where the match is weak. Clone size appears in some rows only: once, few, many, or a class for an expanded clone.

CDR3 DNA: TGCAGCGTTGACCACATAGCGGGAGGGCCGACAGATACGCAGTATTTT; CDR3 protein: CSVDHIAGGPTDTQYF; clone size: -; J gene: TRBJ2-3; V gene: TRBV29-1; CDR3 length: 16; D gene: TRBD2
CDR3 DNA: TGCGCCAGCAGCTTGAGTCTGAACTACGAGCAGTACTTC; CDR3 protein: CASSLSLNYEQYF; clone size: -; J gene: TRBJ2-7; V gene: TRBV5-1; CDR3 length: 13; D gene: -
CDR3 DNA: TGTGCCAGCAGTTCGGAGGGGGGCCTGTACGAGCAGTACTTC; CDR3 protein: CASSSEGGLYEQYF; clone size: -; J gene: TRBJ2-7; V gene: TRBV6-5; CDR3 length: 14; D gene: -
CDR3 DNA: TGTGCCAGCAGCTTAACCCCCCGAGCGGTTAGCACAGATACGCAGTATTTT; CDR3 protein: CASSLTPRAVSTDTQYF; clone size: -; J gene: TRBJ2-3; V gene: TRBV7-3; CDR3 length: 17; D gene: -
CDR3 DNA: TGTGCCAGCAGCTCAAAGCTAGCGGAGGGCACAGATACGCAGTATTTT; CDR3 protein: CASSSKLAEGTDTQYF; clone size: -; J gene: TRBJ2-3; V gene: TRBV7-3; CDR3 length: 16; D gene: TRBD2
CDR3 DNA: TGTGCCAGCAGCTTATTGACACGTAACACTGAAGCTTTCTTT; CDR3 protein: CASSLLTRNTEAFF; clone size: -; J gene: TRBJ1-1; V gene: TRBV13; CDR3 length: 14; D gene: -
CDR3 DNA: TGCGCCAGCAGCCAAGACACCCTTGACAGCAAGAACACTGAAGCTTTCTTT; CDR3 protein: CASSQDTLDSKNTEAFF; clone size: -; J gene: TRBJ1-1; V gene: TRBV4-1; CDR3 length: 17; D gene: -
CDR3 DNA: TGTGCCATCAGTGAGACTAGCGGGAGTACCTATGAGCAGTTCTTC; CDR3 protein: CAISETSGSTYEQFF; clone size: -; J gene: TRBJ2-1; V gene: TRBV10-3; CDR3 length: 15; D gene: TRBD2
CDR3 DNA: TGTGGAGCGGGGCTAGCGGGGGGCTACGAGCAGTACTTC; CDR3 protein: CGAGLAGGYEQYF; clone size: -; J gene: TRBJ2-7; V gene: TRBV27; CDR3 length: 13; D gene: TRBD2
CDR3 DNA: TGTGCCACCCGGCGTCTTTTGGCGGGAGGGGACAATGAGCAGTTCTTC; CDR3 protein: CATRRLLAGGDNEQFF; clone size: -; J gene: TRBJ2-1; V gene: TRBV10-3; CDR3 length: 16; D gene: TRBD2
CDR3 DNA: TGTGCCATCAGTGAGTCTGACAGGGGCAGGGGGGGTCAGCCCCAGCATTTT; CDR3 protein: CAISESDRGRGGQPQHF; clone size: -; J gene: TRBJ1-5; V gene: TRBV10-3; CDR3 length: 17; D gene: TRBD1
CDR3 DNA: TGTGCCAGCAGTCAAGTTGTGGGAGGAGAGACCCAGTACTTC; CDR3 protein: CASSQVVGGETQYF; clone size: -; J gene: TRBJ2-5; V gene: TRBV27; CDR3 length: 14; D gene: -
CDR3 DNA: TGTGCCAGCAGTGAGGGAGAGACCCAGTACTTC; CDR3 protein: CASSEGETQYF; clone size: -; J gene: TRBJ2-5; V gene: TRBV12-3/TRBV12-4; CDR3 length: 11; D gene: -
CDR3 DNA: TGCAGCGTCGCGACAGGGGCACGCACAGATACGCAGTATTTT; CDR3 protein: CSVATGARTDTQYF; clone size: -; J gene: TRBJ2-3; V gene: TRBV29-1; CDR3 length: 14; D gene: TRBD1
CDR3 DNA: TGTGCCAGCAGCTTAGACGGGGGGTTGTGGCCCCAGCATTTT; CDR3 protein: CASSLDGGLWPQHF; clone size: few; J gene: TRBJ1-5; V gene: TRBV7-9; CDR3 length: 14; D gene: -
CDR3 DNA: TGTGCCTGGATCTCAGGAGGAGGCGGCTACACCTTC; CDR3 protein: CAWISGGGGYTF; clone size: -; J gene: TRBJ1-2; V gene: TRBV30; CDR3 length: 12; D gene: -
CDR3 DNA: TGTGCCAGCAGCGTAGAGGGGACAGGGGGCGGGGAGCAGTTCTTC; CDR3 protein: CASSVEGTGGGEQFF; clone size: -; J gene: TRBJ2-1; V gene: TRBV9; CDR3 length: 15; D gene: TRBD1
CDR3 DNA: TGTGCCAGCAGCGTAGGACACGCCACTGAAGCTTTCTTT; CDR3 protein: CASSVGHATEAFF; clone size: -; J gene: TRBJ1-1; V gene: TRBV9; CDR3 length: 13; D gene: -
CDR3 DNA: TGTGCCAGCTCACCACGGGTCCAGGGATGGGACGAGCAGTACTTC; CDR3 protein: CASSPRVQGWDEQYF; clone size: -; J gene: TRBJ2-7; V gene: TRBV18; CDR3 length: 15; D gene: -
CDR3 DNA: TGTGCCACCACGGGGGACAGGGGGTCGGGTCAGCCCCAGCATTTT; CDR3 protein: CATTGDRGSGQPQHF; clone size: -; J gene: TRBJ1-5; V gene: TRBV24-1; CDR3 length: 15; D gene: TRBD1
CDR3 DNA: TGTGCCAGCAGCTTGTTTGCTAGCGGGAGTGGCGAGCAGTACTTC; CDR3 protein: CASSLFASGSGEQYF; clone size: -; J gene: TRBJ2-7; V gene: TRBV5-6; CDR3 length: 15; D gene: TRBD2
CDR3 DNA: TGTGCCAGTAGTAGAACTAGCGGGAGGGCCCTCTACAATGAGCAGTTCTTC; CDR3 protein: CASSRTSGRALYNEQFF; clone size: -; J gene: TRBJ2-1; V gene: TRBV19; CDR3 length: 17; D gene: TRBD2
CDR3 DNA: TGTGCCAGCAGCTCGGGGTGGGGCACAGATACGCAGTATTTT; CDR3 protein: CASSSGWGTDTQYF; clone size: -; J gene: TRBJ2-3; V gene: TRBV11-1; CDR3 length: 14; D gene: -
CDR3 DNA: TGCGCCAGCAGCCAAGGAGGAGCGGGGGGGTACCAAGAGACCCAGTACTTC; CDR3 protein: CASSQGGAGGYQETQYF; clone size: -; J gene: TRBJ2-5; V gene: TRBV4-1; CDR3 length: 17; D gene: TRBD2
CDR3 DNA: TGTGCCAGCAGTGACTACCAGGGAATTAGCAATCAGCCCCAGCATTTT; CDR3 protein: CASSDYQGISNQPQHF; clone size: -; J gene: TRBJ1-5; V gene: TRBV2; CDR3 length: 16; D gene: -
CDR3 DNA: TGTGCCAGCAGCGTAGGGGAGACAGTTAATGAAAAACTGTTTTTT; CDR3 protein: CASSVGETVNEKLFF; clone size: -; J gene: TRBJ1-4; V gene: TRBV9; CDR3 length: 15; D gene: -
CDR3 DNA: TGCGCCAGCAGCTTCGGCAGACAGGGGTTGTATGGCTACACCTTC; CDR3 protein: CASSFGRQGLYGYTF; clone size: -; J gene: TRBJ1-2; V gene: TRBV5-1; CDR3 length: 15; D gene: TRBD1
CDR3 DNA: TGTGCCAGCAGCGGAACCGGGACTAGCGGCTACAATGAGCAGTTCTTC; CDR3 protein: CASSGTGTSGYNEQFF; clone size: -; J gene: TRBJ2-1; V gene: TRBV5-4; CDR3 length: 16; D gene: TRBD2
CDR3 DNA: TGTGCCAGCAGCTACCCGCCGGGGAACACTGAAGCTTTCTTT; CDR3 protein: CASSYPPGNTEAFF; clone size: -; J gene: TRBJ1-1; V gene: TRBV5-6; CDR3 length: 14; D gene: -
CDR3 DNA: TGCGCCAGCAGCCAAGATCTTGTGGGGGGGGACCAAGAGACCCAGTACTTC; CDR3 protein: CASSQDLVGGDQETQYF; clone size: -; J gene: TRBJ2-5; V gene: TRBV4-1; CDR3 length: 17; D gene: TRBD2
CDR3 DNA: TGTGCCAGCATCTCGGAACAGGGTTTCCATGAGCAGTTCTTC; CDR3 protein: CASISEQGFHEQFF; clone size: -; J gene: TRBJ2-1; V gene: TRBV5-8; CDR3 length: 14; D gene: -
CDR3 DNA: TGTGCCAGCAGCGCTAAAGGGGGGAGAAACACCATATATTTT; CDR3 protein: CASSAKGGRNTIYF; clone size: -; J gene: TRBJ1-3; V gene: TRBV3-1/TRBV3-2; CDR3 length: 14; D gene: -
CDR3 DNA: TGTGCCAGCCAGCTAGCGGGAGCGGGTGAGCAGTTCTTC; CDR3 protein: CASQLAGAGEQFF; clone size: -; J gene: TRBJ2-1; V gene: TRBV12-3/TRBV12-4; CDR3 length: 13; D gene: TRBD2
CDR3 DNA: TGTGCCAGCAGCCAAGCCGTTAGCGGGATCTACGAGCAGTACTTC; CDR3 protein: CASSQAVSGIYEQYF; clone size: -; J gene: TRBJ2-7; V gene: TRBV14; CDR3 length: 15; D gene: TRBD2
CDR3 DNA: TGTGCCAGCAGCCTTCAATTCCCCACAGGGGGCCGAATCAATGAGCAGTTCTTC; CDR3 protein: CASSLQFPTGGRINEQFF; clone size: -; J gene: TRBJ2-1; V gene: TRBV27; CDR3 length: 18; D gene: TRBD1
CDR3 DNA: TGCAGTGCTAGTCTGATACTGGGGGAAAAACTGTTTTTT; CDR3 protein: CSASLILGEKLFF; clone size: -; J gene: TRBJ1-4; V gene: TRBV20-1; CDR3 length: 13; D gene: -
CDR3 DNA: TGTGCCAGCAGCGTATTTAGATCCGATGAGCAGTTCTTC; CDR3 protein: CASSVFRSDEQFF; clone size: once; J gene: TRBJ2-1; V gene: TRBV9; CDR3 length: 13; D gene: -
CDR3 DNA: TGTGCCAGCAGTCTCTCGGCGGGCGGGGGCACGAACACTGAAGCTTTCTTT; CDR3 protein: CASSLSAGGGTNTEAFF; clone size: -; J gene: TRBJ1-1; V gene: TRBV28; CDR3 length: 17; D gene: -
CDR3 DNA: TGTGCCACCAGGCGACAGGGGGAAGTACGAGAGCAGTACTTC; CDR3 protein: CATRRQGEVREQYF; clone size: -; J gene: TRBJ2-7; V gene: TRBV15; CDR3 length: 14; D gene: TRBD1
CDR3 DNA: TGCGCCAGCAGCCAAGATCACCGGGACACCAATGGCTACACCTTC; CDR3 protein: CASSQDHRDTNGYTF; clone size: -; J gene: TRBJ1-2; V gene: TRBV4-1; CDR3 length: 15; D gene: -
CDR3 DNA: TGTGCCAGCAGTCTTCACTCGGGGCCGGGCTCTTACTCCTACAATGAGCAGTTCTTC; CDR3 protein: CASSLHSGPGSYSYNEQFF; clone size: -; J gene: TRBJ2-1; V gene: TRBV6-6; CDR3 length: 19; D gene: -
CDR3 DNA: TGCGCCAGCAGCCCACAAAGACAGGTCCTTGATGGTGAGACCCAGTACTTC; CDR3 protein: CASSPQRQVLDGETQYF; clone size: -; J gene: TRBJ2-5; V gene: TRBV5-1; CDR3 length: 17; D gene: -
CDR3 DNA: TGTGCCAGTAGTATACCCCCGGACAGGGTCCCTAATTCACCCCTCCACTTT; CDR3 protein: CASSIPPDRVPNSPLHF; clone size: -; J gene: TRBJ1-6; V gene: TRBV19; CDR3 length: 17; D gene: TRBD1
CDR3 DNA: TGTGCCAGAAGCTTAGGTAGGATAGAAGGTGGAAACACCATATATTTT; CDR3 protein: CARSLGRIEGGNTIYF; clone size: -; J gene: TRBJ1-3; V gene: TRBV7-5; CDR3 length: 16; D gene: -
CDR3 DNA: TGCGCCAGCAGCCACCCCGGACAGGGTAACTATGGCTACACCTTC; CDR3 protein: CASSHPGQGNYGYTF; clone size: -; J gene: TRBJ1-2; V gene: TRBV4-1; CDR3 length: 15; D gene: TRBD1
CDR3 DNA: TGTGCCAGCAGCTTAGCAGGGACGAACACTGAAGCTTTCTTT; CDR3 protein: CASSLAGTNTEAFF; clone size: -; J gene: TRBJ1-1; V gene: TRBV7-2; CDR3 length: 14; D gene: -
CDR3 DNA: TGTGCCAGGGCAGGGGCCTCACGAACTAACTATGGCTACACCTTC; CDR3 protein: CARAGASRTNYGYTF; clone size: -; J gene: TRBJ1-2; V gene: TRBV2; CDR3 length: 15; D gene: -
CDR3 DNA: TGTGCCAGCAGGGGGCGGGGAGCACATGAGCAGTTCTTC; CDR3 protein: CASRGRGAHEQFF; clone size: -; J gene: TRBJ2-1; V gene: TRBV7-9; CDR3 length: 13; D gene: -
CDR3 DNA: TGCGCCAGCAGTGAGTCGCTGCCCCCTCCCTGGGCAGATACGCAGTATTTT; CDR3 protein: CASSESLPPPWADTQYF; clone size: -; J gene: TRBJ2-3; V gene: TRBV10-2; CDR3 length: 17; D gene: -
CDR3 DNA: TGTGCCAGCAGTTACCTTTCGACAGGCGAGCAGTACTTC; CDR3 protein: CASSYLSTGEQYF; clone size: -; J gene: TRBJ2-7; V gene: TRBV6-6; CDR3 length: 13; D gene: -
CDR3 DNA: TGTGCTAGTGCCGGTCCCGGGGGCATGAACACTGAAGCTTTCTTT; CDR3 protein: CASAGPGGMNTEAFF; clone size: -; J gene: TRBJ1-1; V gene: TRBV12-5; CDR3 length: 15; D gene: -
CDR3 DNA: TGTGCCTGGCGGTACGGGTCCAATGAGCAGTTCTTC; CDR3 protein: CAWRYGSNEQFF; clone size: -; J gene: TRBJ2-1; V gene: TRBV30; CDR3 length: 12; D gene: -
CDR3 DNA: TGTGCCAGCAGTTCGGGAGCTTCCTACGAGCAGTACTTC; CDR3 protein: CASSSGASYEQYF; clone size: -; J gene: TRBJ2-7; V gene: TRBV6-5; CDR3 length: 13; D gene: -
CDR3 DNA: TGCGCCAGCAGCTTGGGGCCAGGGGCTACGGTCTACGAGCAGTACTTC; CDR3 protein: CASSLGPGATVYEQYF; clone size: -; J gene: TRBJ2-7; V gene: TRBV5-1; CDR3 length: 16; D gene: -
CDR3 DNA: TGTGCCAGCAGCTTCTTCCGTAGTAGGTCTAGCGCAAACTACGAGCAGTACTTC; CDR3 protein: CASSFFRSRSSANYEQYF; clone size: -; J gene: TRBJ2-7; V gene: TRBV13; CDR3 length: 18; D gene: -